This T cell receptor beta chain was recovered during a study of T cell changes during pregnancy in multiple sclerosis. Using immunoSEQ multiplex PCR, the repertoire was profiled, and TCRdb retains in-frame clones only, with some absent. This repertoire shows under 130,000 clones, around 94% found once; its top ten account for roughly 0.93%. Germline V lookup: CDR1 MNHEY, CDR2 SVGAGI. V was pared by 6 bases and J by 4 bases, with 4 bases between. This CDR3 contains 11 residues. The material was peripheral blood, obtained after pregnancy. The TCR comes from a female donor with multiple sclerosis, enrolled in a pregnancy study. This chain joins TRBV6-5 and TRBJ1-3; D call uncertain. The CDR3 loop reads CASRQGNTIYF. CDR3 sequence (DNA): TGTGCCAGCAGACAGGGAAACACCATATATTTT.